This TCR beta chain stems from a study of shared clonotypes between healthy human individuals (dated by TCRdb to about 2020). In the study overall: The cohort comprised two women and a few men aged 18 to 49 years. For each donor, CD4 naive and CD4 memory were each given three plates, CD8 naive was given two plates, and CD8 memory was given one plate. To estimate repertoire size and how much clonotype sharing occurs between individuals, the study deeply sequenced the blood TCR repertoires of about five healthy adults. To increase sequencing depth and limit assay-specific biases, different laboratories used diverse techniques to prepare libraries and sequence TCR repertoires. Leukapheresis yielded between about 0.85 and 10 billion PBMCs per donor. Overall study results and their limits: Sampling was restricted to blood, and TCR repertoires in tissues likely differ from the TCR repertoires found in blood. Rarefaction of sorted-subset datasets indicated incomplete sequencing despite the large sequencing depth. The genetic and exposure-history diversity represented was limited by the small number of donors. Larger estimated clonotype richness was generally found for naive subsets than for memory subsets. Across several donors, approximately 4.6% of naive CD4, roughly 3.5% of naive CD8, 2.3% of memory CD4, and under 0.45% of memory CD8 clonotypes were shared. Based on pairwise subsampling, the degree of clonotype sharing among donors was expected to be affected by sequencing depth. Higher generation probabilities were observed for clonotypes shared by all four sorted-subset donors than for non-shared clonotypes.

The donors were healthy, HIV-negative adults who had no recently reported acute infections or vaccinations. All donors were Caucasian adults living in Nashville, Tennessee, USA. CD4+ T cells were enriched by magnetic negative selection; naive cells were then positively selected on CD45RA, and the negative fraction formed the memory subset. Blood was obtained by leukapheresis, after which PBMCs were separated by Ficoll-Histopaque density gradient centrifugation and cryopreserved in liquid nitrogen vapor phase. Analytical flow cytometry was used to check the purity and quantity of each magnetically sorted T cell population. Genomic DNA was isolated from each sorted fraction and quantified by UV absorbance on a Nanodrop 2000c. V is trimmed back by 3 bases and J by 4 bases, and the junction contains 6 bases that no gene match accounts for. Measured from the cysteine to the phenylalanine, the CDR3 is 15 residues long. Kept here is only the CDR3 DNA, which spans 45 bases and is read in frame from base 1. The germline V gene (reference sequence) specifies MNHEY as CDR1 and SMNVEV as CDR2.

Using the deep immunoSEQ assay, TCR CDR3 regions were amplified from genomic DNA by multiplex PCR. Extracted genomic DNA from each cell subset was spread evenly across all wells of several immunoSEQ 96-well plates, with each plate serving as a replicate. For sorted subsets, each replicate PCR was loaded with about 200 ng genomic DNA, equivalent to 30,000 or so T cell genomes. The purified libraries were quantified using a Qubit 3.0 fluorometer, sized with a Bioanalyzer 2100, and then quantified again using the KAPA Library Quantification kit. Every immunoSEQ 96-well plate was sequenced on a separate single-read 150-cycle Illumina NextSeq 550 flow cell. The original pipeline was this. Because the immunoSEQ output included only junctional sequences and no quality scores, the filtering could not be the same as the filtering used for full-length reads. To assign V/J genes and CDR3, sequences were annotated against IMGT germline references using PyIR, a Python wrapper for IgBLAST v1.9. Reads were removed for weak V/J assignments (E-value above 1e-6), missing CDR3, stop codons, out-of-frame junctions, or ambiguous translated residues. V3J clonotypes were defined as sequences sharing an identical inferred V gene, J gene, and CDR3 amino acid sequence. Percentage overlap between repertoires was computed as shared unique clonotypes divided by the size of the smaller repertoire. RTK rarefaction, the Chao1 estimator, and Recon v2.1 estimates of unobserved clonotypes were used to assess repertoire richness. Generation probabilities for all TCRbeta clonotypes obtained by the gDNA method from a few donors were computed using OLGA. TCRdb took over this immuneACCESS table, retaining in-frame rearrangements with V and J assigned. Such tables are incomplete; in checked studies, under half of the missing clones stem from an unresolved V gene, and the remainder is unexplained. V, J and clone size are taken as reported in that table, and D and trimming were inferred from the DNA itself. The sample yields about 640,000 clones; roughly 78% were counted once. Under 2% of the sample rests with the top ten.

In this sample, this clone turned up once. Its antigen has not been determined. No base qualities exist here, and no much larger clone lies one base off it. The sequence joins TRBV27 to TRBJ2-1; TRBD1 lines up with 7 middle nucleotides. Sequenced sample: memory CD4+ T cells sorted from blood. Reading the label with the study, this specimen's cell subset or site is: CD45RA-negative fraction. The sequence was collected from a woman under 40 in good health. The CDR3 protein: CASSFSGTEYNEQFF. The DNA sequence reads TGTGCCAGCAGTTTTTCCGGGACAGAGTACAATGAGCAGTTCTTC.